These 2 T cell receptor beta chains share one sample of origin, sequenced in a study of CD8+ T cells in alopecia areata. cDNA prepared by RNA extraction and subsequent reverse transcription served as the template for sequencing. This table comes from immunoSEQ multiplex PCR, and its TCRdb copy is limited to in-frame clones, with some not included. The data hold 25,000 to 40,000 clones, with 60% to 85% observed a single time. The sample comprised NKG2D-low CD8+ T cells sorted from blood. These receptors were obtained from a human donor with alopecia areata.

The chain recombines TRBV4-1 with TRBJ2-1, with D maybe TRBD1 (6 bases). CDR1 is MGHRA, CDR2 YSYEKL, per germline. The CDR3 totals 14 residues. V was pared by 3 bases and J by 5 bases, with 11 bases between. CDR3 DNA sequence: TGCGCCAGCAGCCACTCAGGACAGAACAATGAGCAGTTCTTC. Translation: CASSHSGQNNEQFF.

The genes are TRBV6-5 and TRBJ1-2; D perhaps matches TRBD1 (5 bases). V lost 5 bases to trimming and J lost 2 bases, with 12 bases between them. Germline V CDR1 and CDR2: MNHEY, SVGAGI. CDR3 length: 14 amino acids. For the CDR3, the DNA is TGTGCCAGCAGTCAACAGGTCCTGAACTATGGCTACACCTTC. Amino acids: CASSQQVLNYGYTF.